This T cell receptor (beta chain) was profiled in a study of blood T cell repertoires in COVID-19. For the study at large: Nucleic acid was either cDNA or gDNA, and it came from T cells, B-cell-depleted T cells, or PBMCs.

V was cut by 4 bases and J by 0 bases, with 12 bases left in between. CDR3 length: 16 residues. CDR1 is KGHDR and CDR2 is SFDVKD in the germline V gene. Those who participated ranged in age from roughly 18 to 90 years and resided in under 25 US areas. Self-reported history from a screening survey and questionnaire set each donor's cohort. Original methodology: For nucleated cells, counts were estimated from reference gene primer amplification. This table comes from immunoSEQ multiplex PCR, and its TCRdb copy is limited to in-frame clones, with some not included. V and J calls and clone size are those listed in that table; D and trimming were worked out from the DNA. Among under 150,000 clones listed, about 80% were seen once.

This receptor was identified in a man in his fifties in a cohort exposed to, infected with or recovered from COVID-19 (not recorded which). V gene TRBV24-1 combines with J gene TRBJ1-3; tentative D call: TRBD1 (6 bases). Sequenced sample: PBMCs or T cells enriched from blood (not recorded which). CDR3: CATSDSQGLSGNTIYF. In DNA, the CDR3 is TGTGCCACCAGTGACTCTCAGGGGCTCTCTGGAAACACCATATATTTT.